This TCR beta chain was found in a study of CXCR3-negative and CXCR3-positive naive CD8 T cells (dated by TCRdb to the late 2010s). Regarding the study in general: Some 130 million TRB reads were obtained in total, roughly 1.5 +/- 0.3 million reads per library. Diversity and physicochemical repertoire analyses were performed on about a dozen donors pooled from two independent experiments. TRBV-TRBJ cluster analysis included naive subsets from several donors and memory cells from 3 donors. Findings and caveats that apply to the study as a whole: Surface CD5, linked to self-reactivity in mice, was comparable between naive subsets; TCR interaction strength was therefore also inferred from TRB CDR3 physicochemical properties. Similar TRBV-TRBJ usage was shown by naive CXCR3-negative and CXCR3-positive cells from the same donor, whereas distinct patterns were shown by memory cells. TRB CDR3s from CXCR3-positive naive cells showed higher hydrophobicity (lower Kidera factor 4), lower energy, and higher strength and volume indices than CXCR3-negative naive cells. CXCR3 expression partially decreased after cryopreservation, so most assays used freshly isolated PBMCs. Comparably high repertoire diversity was found in both naive subsets, whereas much lower repertoire diversity was found in memory CD8+ T cells.

In the absence of a count, this clonotype is rated medium-sized (0.01 to 0.1%) from its frequency. It has no known antigen specificity. The sequencer listed for this sample is NextSeq 550. The Human TCR Profiling Kit (MiLaboratory) was used to prepare UMI-labeled 5' RACE TRB cDNA libraries. cDNA synthesis used the entire amount of extracted RNA, and PCR amplification then used the entire amount of cDNA produced. The libraries were made side by side, with each library going through the same number of PCR cycles. In the authors' own workflow: With a minimum of two reads required per UMI, MIGEC and MiXCR pulled out about 50,000 +/- 10,000 unique UMI-labeled TRB cDNA molecules from each library. On average, about 40,000 +/- 10,000 functional in-frame TRB CDR3 nucleotide clonotypes lacking stop codons were found per library. Diversity metrics, including normalized Shannon-Wiener and Chao1, were computed in VDJtools after downsampling to 5000 UMI-labeled TRB molecules per sample. Clonotype-size-weighted physicochemical properties of the central five CDR3 residues (interaction energy, strength, volume and Kidera factor 4) were computed in VDJtools. One entry per CDR3 protein sequence results from the TCRdb reprocessing of the reads, with DNA left out. The V and J calls and clone size come from TCRdb's table, not from the authors' own analysis. The sample table includes several thousand distinct CDR3 sequences. About 1.1% of the sample is taken by the ten largest.

Each CD8+ T cell subset was flow-sorted in triplicate, with 300,000 cells per subset placed directly into RLT lysis buffer. To keep memory contaminants out, a stringent definition of naive CD8+ T cells was applied: CD45RO-CCR7+CD27+CD95-. Peripheral blood mononuclear cells were isolated from buffy coats by standard density gradient centrifugation. Naive CXCR3-negative and CXCR3-positive CD8+ T cells were flow-sorted using a FACSAria III. Total RNA was extracted from sorted cells with an RNeasy Mini Kit. This receptor was obtained from a human donor in good health. Some clones in this sample may be carry-over from other donors' samples. Input material: naive CXCR3- CD8+ T cells from blood. The cell subset or site label, as the study defines it: CD45RO-CCR7+CD27+CD95- naive CD8+ T cells lacking CXCR3 (TNR3-).

The CDR3 sequence is CSVSRDTGNEQFF. The V and J segments used are TRBV29-1 and TRBJ2-1; there is no DNA to check the TCRdb D call of TRBD1. From cysteine to phenylalanine, the CDR3 is 13 amino acids long. No coding sequence is recorded. CDR1 and CDR2 are read off the germline V gene as SQVTM and ANQGSEA.